The T cell receptor (beta chain) described here comes from a study of cytomegalovirus exposure and HLA in healthy donors. J was trimmed by 2 bases and V by 0 bases; bases with no gene match: 6. In germline, CDR1 is SGDLS, CDR2 YYNGEE. The CDR3 covers 16 residues. Note on this clone: The target antigen is unknown.

With 60 Vbeta and 13 Jbeta primers, the PCR was carried out. Some clones are missing from TCRdb's copy, which holds only in-frame ones; the method was immunoSEQ multiplex PCR. The sample lists 130,000 to 150,000 clones, less than 9.5% occurring once. Study results and caveats: Further analysis was carried out later, and it showed several of the most significant clusters appearing linked to common viral pathogens.

The clonotype comes from a male donor in good health and CMV-seronegative. The sequencing input was PBMCs. The chain joins TRBV9 to TRBJ2-3; TRBD2 agrees at 7 bases. The CDR3 nucleotides are TGTGCCAGCAGCGTAGGCCGCGGGGGAGTCACAGATACGCAGTATTTT. It is translated as CASSVGRGGVTDTQYF.